These 22 T cell receptor beta chains came from one sample sequenced in a study of cytotoxic CD8 clonotypes in ibrutinib-treated CLL. Clones were sequenced by immunoSEQ multiplex PCR, and TCRdb holds only the in-frame ones, with some missing. The sample has some 310,000 clones, around four fifths seen once. The specimen was PBMCs, collected before ibrutinib treatment. Receptor source: a human donor with chronic lymphocytic leukemia.

About this clone: This specimen includes other DNA sequences encoding the same CDR3. The chain recombines TRBV6-1 with TRBJ2-7; 14 bases line up with TRBD2. V shed 6 bases and J 2 bases; nucleotides not matched to a gene: 3. CDR3 size: 15 residues. CDR1 and CDR2 (germline): MNHNS, SASEGT. DNA for the CDR3: TGTGCCAGCAGCGAGGGACTAGCGGGGGCCTACGAGCAGTACTTC. Amino acids: CASSEGLAGAYEQYF.

The chain combines TRBV13 with TRBJ2-2; D remains unclear. The CDR3 is made up of 17 amino acids. CDR1 and CDR2 (germline): PRHDT, FYEKMQ (reference sequence). Trimming cost V 0 bases and J 4 bases, with 15 bases left between them. In nucleotides, the CDR3 is TGTGCCAGCAGCTTAGGCGAGGACCCCGAGCGCACCGGGGAGCTGTTTTTT. Protein sequence: CASSLGEDPERTGELFF.

CDR3 sequence reads: CASSLLFGRDRGEQFF. As DNA, the CDR3 is TGTGCCAGCAGCTTGCTCTTTGGCAGGGATCGGGGTGAGCAGTTCTTC. This rearrangement joins TRBV5-4 to TRBJ2-1, with D perhaps TRBD1 or TRBD2 (5 bases each). The V gene's germline CDR1 is SGHNT and CDR2 YYREEE (reference sequence). V lost 1 base to trimming and J lost 9 bases, with 20 bases between them. The CDR3 is 16 amino acids.

The CDR3 DNA follows: TGTGCCAGCAGTGAGCCCGGACTAAACTACGAGCAGTACTTC. As protein: CASSEPGLNYEQYF. This chain uses TRBV25-1 with TRBJ2-7, with D perhaps matching TRBD2 (6 bases). The CDR3 covers 14 residues. The germline V gene encodes CDR1 MGHDK and CDR2 SYGVNS. V lost 3 bases and J 3 bases, leaving 12 bases between the germline ends.

The DNA of the CDR3 is TGTGCCAGCAGCGTCCATAGCAATCAGCCCCAGCATTTT. The encoded protein is CASSVHSNQPQHF. The chain employs TRBV2 and TRBJ1-5; unclear D gene. The length of the CDR3 is 13 residues. In germline, CDR1 is SNHLY, CDR2 FYNNEI. Trimming pared 6 bases from V and 0 bases from J, leaving 6 bases between. The full variable domain, its missing parts supplied by reference TRBV2 and TRBJ1-5, is EPEVTQTPSHQVTQMGQEVILRCVPISNHLYFYWYRQILGQKVEFLVSFYNNEISEKSEIFDDQFSVERPDGSNFTLKIRSTKLEDSAMYFCASSVHSNQPQHFGDGTRLSIL.

About this clone itself: Other DNA variants within this sample encode the same CDR3. This chain uses TRBV6-1 with TRBJ1-1; a possible D gene is TRBD1 (6 bases). This CDR3 spans 13 amino acids. Trimming shortened V by 6 bases and J by 1 base, and 9 bases separated the two germline ends. The V gene's germline CDR1 is MNHNS and CDR2 SASEGT. The CDR3 reads CASSADRNTEAFF. Written as DNA, the CDR3 is TGTGCCAGCAGCGCGGACAGGAACACTGAAGCTTTCTTT.

This clone was recorded a few times. This sequence joins TRBV27 and TRBJ1-3; TRBD1 might be the D (6 bases). Trimming stripped 8 bases from V and 2 bases from J, with 16 bases between. CDR1 MNHEY and CDR2 SMNVEV come from the germline V gene (reference sequence). The CDR3 is made up of 15 amino acids. The CDR3 reads CASSGTGGTGNTIYF. DNA for the CDR3: TGTGCCAGCTCGGGGACGGGGGGCACTGGAAACACCATATATTTT.

This chain links TRBV2 with TRBJ2-1; the match to TRBD2 covers 12 bases. This CDR3 region has 19 residues. Germline CDR1 is SNHLY and CDR2 is FYNNEI. The J segment lost 1 base and the V segment lost 2 bases, leaving 9 bases of the junction unmatched. In DNA, the CDR3 is TGTGCCAGCAGTGAATATCTATTGACTAGCGGGAGATCCTACAATGAGCAGTTCTTC. Translation gives CASSEYLLTSGRSYNEQFF.

This chain joins TRBV28 and TRBJ1-4, with D uncertain. V was clipped by 4 bases and J by 1 base, with 7 bases between them. The CDR3 has 14 amino acids. In germline, CDR1 is MDHEN, CDR2 SYDVKM. The CDR3 loop reads CASSSYRTNEKLFF. The CDR3 DNA follows: TGTGCCAGCAGTTCTTATAGAACTAATGAAAAACTGTTTTTT. The full variable domain, rest sourced from reference TRBV28 and TRBJ1-4, is DVKVTQSSRYLVKRTGEKVFLECVQDMDHENMFWYRQDPGLGLRLIYFSYDVKMKEKGDIPEGYSVSREKKERFSLILESASTNQTSMYLCASSSYRTNEKLFFGSGTQLSVL.

This clone has only one observation. The chain uses TRBV28 and TRBJ1-5; unclear D gene. The ends were cut back, 6 bases at V and 7 bases at J, with 16 bases in the middle. CDR1 MDHEN and CDR2 SYDVKM come from the germline V gene. CDR3 length: 14 residues. The CDR3 nucleotides are TGTGCCAGCAGCCCTGGTTCGGGTTTCCAGCCCCAGCATTTT. Protein product: CASSPGSGFQPQHF.

The V call is TRBV5-1, the J call TRBJ2-3, with D perhaps matching TRBD2 (6 bases). The CDR3 has 14 amino acids. Germline CDR1 and CDR2: SGHRS and YFSETQ. V lost 7 bases and J 0 bases, leaving 12 bases between the germline ends. The CDR3 spells CASRGAYSTDTQYF. For the CDR3, the DNA is TGCGCCAGCCGCGGGGCTTATAGCACAGATACGCAGTATTTT.

The chain joins TRBV28 to TRBJ2-7, with D possibly being TRBD1 (6 bases). The CDR3 has 21 residues. Germline CDR1 is MDHEN and CDR2 is SYDVKM. Trimming cost V 1 base and J 2 bases, with 30 bases left between them. In DNA form, the CDR3 reads TGTGCCAGCAGTTTATCCTTAACCGACAGGTCAGGGGCAATTTCGGCCTACGAGCAGTACTTC. This gives the protein CASSLSLTDRSGAISAYEQYF.

The chain couples TRBV10-2 to TRBJ1-5; no definite D call. This CDR3 has 14 residues. V was trimmed by 3 bases and J by 5 bases, leaving 11 bases between them. The germline CDR1 and CDR2 sequences are WSHSY and SAAADI. CDR3 residues: CASSESFRDQPQHF. As DNA, the CDR3 is TGCGCCAGCAGTGAATCGTTTAGGGATCAGCCCCAGCATTTT.

The chain has TRBV27 and TRBJ2-7, with D unresolved. Germline CDR1 and CDR2: MNHEY and SMNVEV (reference sequence). Trimming took 0 bases from V and 7 from J, leaving 16 bases between them. The CDR3 consists of 15 residues. The CDR3 nucleotides read TGTGCCAGCAGTTTATCGAGCCCCCGTGTGCAGGAGCAGTACTTC. Translation: CASSLSSPRVQEQYF.

The chain has TRBV4-1 and TRBJ1-3, with TRBD1 matching 8 bases. CDR1 and CDR2 (germline): MGHRA, YSYEKL. The length of the CDR3 is 14 residues. J was trimmed by 7 bases and V by 3 bases; bases with no gene match: 5. CDR3 protein: CASSQYGQGNTIYF. Written as DNA, the CDR3 is TGCGCCAGCAGCCAGTATGGACAGGGCAACACCATATATTTT.

The CDR3 DNA is TGTGCCAGCAGCCAATCCCGTTGGGGTCCTTATGGCTACACCTTC. Amino acid sequence: CASSQSRWGPYGYTF. This rearrangement joins TRBV14 to TRBJ1-2; no clear D gene. Germline values: CDR1 SGHDN, CDR2 FVKESK. V dropped 2 bases and J dropped 5 bases, with 15 bases sitting between them. This CDR3 spans 15 amino acids. Full variable domain (remainder filled in from reference TRBV14 and TRBJ1-2): EAGVTQFPSHSVIEKGQTVTLRCDPISGHDNLYWYRRVMGKEIKFLLHFVKESKQDESGMPNNRFLAERTGGTYSTLKVQPAELEDSGVYFCASSQSRWGPYGYTFGSGTRLTVV.

This chain links TRBV5-6 with TRBJ2-3, with 7 bases identical to TRBD2. Unmatched junction bases numbered 6, after V lost 1 base and J lost 4 bases. Germline-derived CDR1 and CDR2 are SGHDT and YYEEEE. CDR3 size: 15 residues. The CDR3, as DNA: TGTGCCAGCAGCTTGAAAGCGGGATTCGCAGATACGCAGTATTTT. It translates to CASSLKAGFADTQYF.

The count of this clone is one. The chain employs TRBV15 and TRBJ1-1; no reliable D call. The CDR3 sequence is 15 residues long. The V end was cut by 0 bases, the J end by 1 base, with 9 bases between. Germline CDR1 reads LNHNV; CDR2 reads YYDKDF (reference sequence). In DNA form, the CDR3 reads TGTGCCACCAGCAGAGAGGAGGAGGGGAACACTGAAGCTTTCTTT. It is translated as CATSREEEGNTEAFF.

This rearrangement joins TRBV29-1 to TRBJ2-2; 14 nucleotides agree with TRBD2. The CDR3 loop spans 15 amino acids. CDR1 and CDR2 from the germline V gene are SQVTM and ANQGSEA. V shed 7 bases, J shed 5 bases, and the junction held 6 bases outside the gene matches. The CDR3 protein is CSAGTSGSRTGELFF. The CDR3 DNA is TGCAGCGCCGGGACTAGCGGGAGTCGAACCGGGGAGCTGTTTTTT.

The V gene is TRBV4-3, the J gene TRBJ1-4; tentatively, D is TRBD1 (6 bases). The V gene's germline CDR1 is LGHNA and CDR2 YSLEER. The V end was cut by 1 base, the J end by 7 bases, with 19 bases between. This CDR3 is 17 amino acids long. The CDR3 spells CASSQAAPGQAGEKLFF. DNA for the CDR3: TGCGCCAGCAGCCAAGCCGCTCCGGGACAAGCGGGTGAAAAACTGTTTTTT.

The chain combines TRBV7-8 with TRBJ2-1; 11 nucleotides match TRBD1. V trimming: 3 bases; J trimming: 9 bases; junction bases outside the gene matches: 4. The CDR3 runs to 14 residues. Germline V gene lookup returns CDR1 SGHVS and CDR2 FQNEAQ. The chain's CDR3 is CASSFGQGAGEQFF. CDR3 coding DNA: TGTGCCAGCAGCTTTGGACAGGGGGCTGGTGAGCAGTTCTTC.

The rearrangement uses TRBV9 and TRBJ2-1; D is perhaps TRBD2 (6 bases). The CDR3 consists of 15 residues. CDR1 and CDR2 from the germline V gene are SGDLS and YYNGEE. Trimming cost V 4 bases and J 0 bases, with 11 bases left between them. This CDR3 reads CASSSIGSSYNEQFF. The CDR3 DNA follows: TGTGCCAGCAGCTCCATCGGGAGCTCCTACAATGAGCAGTTCTTC.